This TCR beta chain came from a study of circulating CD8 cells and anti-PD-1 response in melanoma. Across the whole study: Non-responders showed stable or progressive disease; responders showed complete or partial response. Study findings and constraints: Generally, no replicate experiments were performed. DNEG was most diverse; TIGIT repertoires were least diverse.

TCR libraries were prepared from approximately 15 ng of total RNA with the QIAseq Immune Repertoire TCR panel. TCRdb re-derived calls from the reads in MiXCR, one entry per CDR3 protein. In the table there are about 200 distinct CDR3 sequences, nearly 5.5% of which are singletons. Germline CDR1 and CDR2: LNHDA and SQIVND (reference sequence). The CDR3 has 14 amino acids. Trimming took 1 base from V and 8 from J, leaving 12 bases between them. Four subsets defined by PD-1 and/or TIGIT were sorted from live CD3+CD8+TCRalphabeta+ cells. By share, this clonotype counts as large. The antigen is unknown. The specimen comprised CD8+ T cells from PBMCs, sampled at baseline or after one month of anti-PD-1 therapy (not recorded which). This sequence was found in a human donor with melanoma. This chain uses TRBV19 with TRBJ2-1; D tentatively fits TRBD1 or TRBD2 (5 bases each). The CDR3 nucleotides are TGTGCCAGTAGTATAGTATCCGGGACCGATGAGCAGTTCTTC. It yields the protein CASSIVSGTDEQFF.